A single sample is the source of the 2 T cell receptor beta chains below, sequenced in a study of cytomegalovirus exposure and HLA in healthy donors. Produced via immunoSEQ multiplex PCR; TCRdb's table is partial and in-frame only. This sample yields roughly 120,000 clones, of which roughly 89% are seen a single time; about 2% belongs to the top ten. The sequenced sample was PBMCs. Receptors originate from a woman between 18 and 29 years old in good health and CMV-seronegative.

The V and J genes are TRBV19 and TRBJ1-5; 9 nucleotides match TRBD1. The length of the CDR3 is 15 residues. V was clipped by 6 bases and J by 5 bases; unmatched bases: 8. The germline gives CDR1 LNHDA, CDR2 SQIVND (reference sequence). The CDR3 protein is CASSTHRTGDQPQHF. CDR3 in DNA: TGTGCCAGTAGCACACACAGGACAGGGGATCAGCCCCAGCATTTT.

This clone was detected a few times. The rearrangement joins TRBV5-1 to TRBJ2-1; D might be TRBD2 (6 bases). Per germline, CDR1 SGHRS and CDR2 YFSETQ. CDR3 length: 17 residues. Trimming removed 4 bases from V and 4 bases from J, with 21 bases in between. CDR3 coding DNA: TGCGCCAGCAGCCATCCTCTTACTAGCCCAAATTACAATGAGCAGTTCTTC. Translation gives CASSHPLTSPNYNEQFF.